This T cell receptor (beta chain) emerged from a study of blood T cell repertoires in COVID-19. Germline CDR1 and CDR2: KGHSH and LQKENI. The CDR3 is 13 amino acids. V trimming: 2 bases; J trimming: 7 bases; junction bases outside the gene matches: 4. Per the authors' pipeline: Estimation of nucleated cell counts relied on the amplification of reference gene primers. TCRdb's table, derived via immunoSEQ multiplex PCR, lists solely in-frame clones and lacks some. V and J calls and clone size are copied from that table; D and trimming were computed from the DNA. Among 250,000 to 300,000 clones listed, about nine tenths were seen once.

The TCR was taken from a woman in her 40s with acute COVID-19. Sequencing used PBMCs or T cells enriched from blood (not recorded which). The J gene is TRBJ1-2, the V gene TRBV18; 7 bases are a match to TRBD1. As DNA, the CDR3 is TGTGCCAGCTCACCAGACAGGGAGGCTGGCTACACCTTC. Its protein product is CASSPDREAGYTF.